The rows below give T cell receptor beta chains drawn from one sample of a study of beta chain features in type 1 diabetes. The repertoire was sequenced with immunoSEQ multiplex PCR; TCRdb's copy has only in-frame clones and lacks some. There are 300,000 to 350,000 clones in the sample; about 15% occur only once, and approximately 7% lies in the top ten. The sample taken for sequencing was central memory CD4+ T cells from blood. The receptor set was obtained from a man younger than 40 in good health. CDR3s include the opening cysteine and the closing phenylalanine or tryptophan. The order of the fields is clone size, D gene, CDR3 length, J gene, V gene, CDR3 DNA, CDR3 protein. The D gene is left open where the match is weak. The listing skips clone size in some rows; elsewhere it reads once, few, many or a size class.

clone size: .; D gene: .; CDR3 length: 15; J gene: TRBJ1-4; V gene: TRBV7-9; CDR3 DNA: TGTGCCAGCAGCAGGGCGGCGGGGACATATGAAAAACTGTTTTTT; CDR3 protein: CASSRAAGTYEKLFF
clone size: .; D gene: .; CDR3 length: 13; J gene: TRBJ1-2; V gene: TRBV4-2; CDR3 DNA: TGTGCCAGCAGCCAAGATCGAAACTATGGCTACACCTTC; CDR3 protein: CASSQDRNYGYTF
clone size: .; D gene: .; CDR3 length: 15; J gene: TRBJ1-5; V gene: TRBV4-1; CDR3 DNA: TGCGCCAGCAGCCAAGTCGCTCTGGCGCATCAGCCCCAGCATTTT; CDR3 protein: CASSQVALAHQPQHF
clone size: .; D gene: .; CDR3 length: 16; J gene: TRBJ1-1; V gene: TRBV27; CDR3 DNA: TGTGCCAGCAGTTTATATCGGGGACGGATGAACACTGAAGCTTTCTTT; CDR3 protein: CASSLYRGRMNTEAFF
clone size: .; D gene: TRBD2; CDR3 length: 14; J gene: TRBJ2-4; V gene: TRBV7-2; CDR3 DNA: TGTGCCAGCAGCTCCGGGACTATTAAAAACATTCAGTACTTC; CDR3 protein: CASSSGTIKNIQYF
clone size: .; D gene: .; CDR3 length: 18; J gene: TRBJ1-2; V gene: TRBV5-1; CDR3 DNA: TGCGCCAGCAGCTTGTTCTTCCCGCGGTGGGTCACTAACTATGGCTACACCTTC; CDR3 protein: CASSLFFPRWVTNYGYTF
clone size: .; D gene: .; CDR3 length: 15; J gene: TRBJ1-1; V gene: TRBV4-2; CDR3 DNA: TGTGCCAGCAGCCAACCAAACAGGGATGGGACTGAAGCTTTCTTT; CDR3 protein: CASSQPNRDGTEAFF
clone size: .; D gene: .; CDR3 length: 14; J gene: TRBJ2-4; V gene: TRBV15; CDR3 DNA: TGTGCCACCAGCAGAGAGCTAGCCAAAAACATTCAGTACTTC; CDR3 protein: CATSRELAKNIQYF
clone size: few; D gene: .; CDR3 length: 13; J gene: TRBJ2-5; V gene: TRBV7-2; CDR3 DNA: TGTGCCAGCAGGCGGGACCTGATGGAGACCCAGTACTTC; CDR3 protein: CASRRDLMETQYF
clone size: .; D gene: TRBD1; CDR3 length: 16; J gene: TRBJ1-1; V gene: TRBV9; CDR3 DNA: TGTGCCAGCAGTGAAGCACACTATTCGGACAGGGATGAAGCTTTCTTT; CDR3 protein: CASSEAHYSDRDEAFF
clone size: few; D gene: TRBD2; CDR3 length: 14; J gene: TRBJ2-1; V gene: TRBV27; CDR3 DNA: TGTGCCAGCAGTCGATCTAGCGGGAGGGCCAGTCAGTTCTTC; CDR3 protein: CASSRSSGRASQFF
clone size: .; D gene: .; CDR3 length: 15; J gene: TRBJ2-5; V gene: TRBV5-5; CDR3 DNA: TGTGCCAGCACGGGTCGATGGGAGACCAGAGAGACCCAGTACTTC; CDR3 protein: CASTGRWETRETQYF
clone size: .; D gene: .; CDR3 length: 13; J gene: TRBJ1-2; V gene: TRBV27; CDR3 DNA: TGTGCCAGCAGGCCGACAGGACTCTATGGCTACACCTTC; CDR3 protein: CASRPTGLYGYTF
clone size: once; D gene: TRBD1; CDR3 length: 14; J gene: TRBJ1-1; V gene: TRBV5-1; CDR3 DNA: TGCGCCAGCAGCTTGGGGACAGGGGGTACTGAAGCTTTCTTT; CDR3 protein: CASSLGTGGTEAFF
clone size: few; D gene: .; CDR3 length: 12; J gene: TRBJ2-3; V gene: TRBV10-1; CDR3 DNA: TGCGCCAGCAGTGAGACCACAGATACGCAGTATTTT; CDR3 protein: CASSETTDTQYF
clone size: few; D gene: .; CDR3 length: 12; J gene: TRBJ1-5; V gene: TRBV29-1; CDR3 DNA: TGCAGCGTAGGGCAGAGCAATCAGCCCCAGCATTTT; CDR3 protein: CSVGQSNQPQHF
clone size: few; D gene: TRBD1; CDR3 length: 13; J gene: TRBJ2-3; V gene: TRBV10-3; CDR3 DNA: TGTGCCATCGCTCGACAGGGGAGGGATACGCAGTATTTT; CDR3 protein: CAIARQGRDTQYF
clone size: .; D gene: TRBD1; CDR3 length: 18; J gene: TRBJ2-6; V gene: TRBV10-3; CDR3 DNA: TGTGCCTCGCGGCGTCACCGGGACAGGGGCTCTGGGGCCAACGTCCTGACTTTC; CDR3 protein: CASRRHRDRGSGANVLTF
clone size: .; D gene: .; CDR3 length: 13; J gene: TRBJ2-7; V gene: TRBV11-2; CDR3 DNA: TGTGCCAGCAGCCGGCCCCCCGCCTACGAGCAGTACTTC; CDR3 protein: CASSRPPAYEQYF
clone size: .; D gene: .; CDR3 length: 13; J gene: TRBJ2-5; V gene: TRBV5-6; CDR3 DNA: TGTGCCAGCCATATGACAAACCAAGAGACCCAGTACTTC; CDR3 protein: CASHMTNQETQYF
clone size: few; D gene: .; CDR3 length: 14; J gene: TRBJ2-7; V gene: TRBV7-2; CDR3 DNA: TGTGCCAGCAGCCAGGGGAGACTCAACTACGAGCAGTACTTC; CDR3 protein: CASSQGRLNYEQYF
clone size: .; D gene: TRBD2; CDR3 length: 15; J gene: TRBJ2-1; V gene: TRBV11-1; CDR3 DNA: TGTGCCAGCAGCTTGCGGGGAGCGGGAGGAAGTGAGCAGTTCTTC; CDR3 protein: CASSLRGAGGSEQFF
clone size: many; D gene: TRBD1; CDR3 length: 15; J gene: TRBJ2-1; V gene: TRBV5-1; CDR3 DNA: TGCGCCAGCAGCTCGGGACAGGGGAGTTACAATGAGCAGTTCTTC; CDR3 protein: CASSSGQGSYNEQFF
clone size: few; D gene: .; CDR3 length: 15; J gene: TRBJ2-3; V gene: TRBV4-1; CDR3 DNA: TGCGCCAGCAGCCAAGACCCCACTAGCACAGATACGCAGTATTTT; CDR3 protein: CASSQDPTSTDTQYF
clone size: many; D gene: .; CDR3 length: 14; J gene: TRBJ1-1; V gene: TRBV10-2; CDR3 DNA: TGCGCCAGCAGTGATCGGACACCGAACACTGAAGCTTTCTTT; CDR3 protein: CASSDRTPNTEAFF
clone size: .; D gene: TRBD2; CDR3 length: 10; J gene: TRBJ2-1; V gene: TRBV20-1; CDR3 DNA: TGCAGTGTGGGGGGGAATGAGCAGTTCTTC; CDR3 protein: CSVGGNEQFF
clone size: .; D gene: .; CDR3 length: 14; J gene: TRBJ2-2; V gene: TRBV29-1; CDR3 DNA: TGCAGCGTTGAAGGCCGGGGTAACACCGGGGAGCTGTTTTTT; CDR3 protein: CSVEGRGNTGELFF
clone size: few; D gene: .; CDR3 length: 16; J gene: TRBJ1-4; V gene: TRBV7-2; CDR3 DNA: TGTGCCAGCAGCTTAGCCCTAGGGGCAACTAATGAAAAACTGTTTTTT; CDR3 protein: CASSLALGATNEKLFF
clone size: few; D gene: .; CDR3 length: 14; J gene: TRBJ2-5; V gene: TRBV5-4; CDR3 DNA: TGTGCCAGCAGCCCCGGACAGCGCCAAGAGACCCAGTACTTC; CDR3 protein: CASSPGQRQETQYF
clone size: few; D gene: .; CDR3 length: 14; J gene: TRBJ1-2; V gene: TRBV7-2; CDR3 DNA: TGTGCCAGCAGCTTAGGAGACAGGTCTGGGGGCTACACCTTC; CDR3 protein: CASSLGDRSGGYTF
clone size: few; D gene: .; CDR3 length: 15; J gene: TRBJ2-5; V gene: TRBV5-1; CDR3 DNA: TGCGCCAGCAGCTTGGGTCAGGCGTACCAAGAGACCCAGTACTTC; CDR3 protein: CASSLGQAYQETQYF
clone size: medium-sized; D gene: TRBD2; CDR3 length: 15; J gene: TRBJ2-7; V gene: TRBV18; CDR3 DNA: TGTGCCAGCTCACCACGGGCGGGGGGCAGCCACGAGCAGTACTTC; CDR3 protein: CASSPRAGGSHEQYF
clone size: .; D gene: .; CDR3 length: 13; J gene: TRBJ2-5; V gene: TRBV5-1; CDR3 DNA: TGCGCCAGCAGGTGGACAGTCCAAGAGACCCAGTACTTC; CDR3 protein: CASRWTVQETQYF
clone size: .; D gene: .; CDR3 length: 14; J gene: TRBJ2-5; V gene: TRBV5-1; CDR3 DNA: TGCGCCAGCAGCTTGCACGGGGGTGAGGAGACCCAGTACTTC; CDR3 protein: CASSLHGGEETQYF
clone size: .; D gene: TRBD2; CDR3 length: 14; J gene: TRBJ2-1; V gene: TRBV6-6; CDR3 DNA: TGTGCCAGCGGTAATAGCGGGGGGAACAATGAGCAGTTCTTC; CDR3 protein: CASGNSGGNNEQFF
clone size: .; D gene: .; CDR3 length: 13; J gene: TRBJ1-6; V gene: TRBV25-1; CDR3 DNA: TGTGCCAGCAGTGGTTACGGAAATTCACCCCTCCACTTT; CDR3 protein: CASSGYGNSPLHF
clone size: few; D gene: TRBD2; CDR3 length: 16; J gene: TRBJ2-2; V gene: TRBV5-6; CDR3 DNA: TGTGCCAGCAGCTTTCGACTAGCGGGCAACACCGGGGAGCTGTTTTTT; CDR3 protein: CASSFRLAGNTGELFF
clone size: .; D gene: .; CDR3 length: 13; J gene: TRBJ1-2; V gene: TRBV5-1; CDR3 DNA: TGCGCCAGCAGCTTCGGGCACAACTATGGCTACACCTTC; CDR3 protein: CASSFGHNYGYTF
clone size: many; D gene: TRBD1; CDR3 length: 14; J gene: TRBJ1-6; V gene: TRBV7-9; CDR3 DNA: TGTGCCAGCAGCTCGGGACAGGGGAATTCACCCCTCCACTTT; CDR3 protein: CASSSGQGNSPLHF
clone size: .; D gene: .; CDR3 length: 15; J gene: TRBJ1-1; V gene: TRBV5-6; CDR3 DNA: TGTGCCAGCAGCTCTAGTCCGGGGGGGAGCACTGAAGCTTTCTTT; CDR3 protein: CASSSSPGGSTEAFF
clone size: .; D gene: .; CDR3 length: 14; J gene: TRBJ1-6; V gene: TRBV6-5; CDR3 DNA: TGTGCCAGCAGTTACGCAGACTATAATTCACCCCTCCACTTT; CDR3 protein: CASSYADYNSPLHF
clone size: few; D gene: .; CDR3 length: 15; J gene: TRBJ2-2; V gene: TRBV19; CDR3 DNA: TGTGCCAGTAGTATACGGATGAGTAACACCGGGGAGCTGTTTTTT; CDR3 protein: CASSIRMSNTGELFF
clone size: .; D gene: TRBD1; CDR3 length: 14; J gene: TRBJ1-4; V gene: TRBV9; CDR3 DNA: TGTGCCAGCAGCCCCCAGGGGGACAATGAAAAACTGTTTTTT; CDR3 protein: CASSPQGDNEKLFF
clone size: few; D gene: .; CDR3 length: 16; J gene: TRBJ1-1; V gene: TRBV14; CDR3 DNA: TGTGCCAGCAGCCCCTGGGGGCCGGTCCGTCACGCTGAAGCTTTCTTT; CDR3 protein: CASSPWGPVRHAEAFF
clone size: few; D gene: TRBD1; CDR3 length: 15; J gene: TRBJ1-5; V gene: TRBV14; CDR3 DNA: TGTGCCAGCAGCCAAGGGGGGACAGGGGATCAGCCCCAGCATTTT; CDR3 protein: CASSQGGTGDQPQHF
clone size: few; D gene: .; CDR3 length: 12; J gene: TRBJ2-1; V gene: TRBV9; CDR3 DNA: TGTGCCAGCGGGGGGAACTACAATGAGCAGTTCTTC; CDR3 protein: CASGGNYNEQFF
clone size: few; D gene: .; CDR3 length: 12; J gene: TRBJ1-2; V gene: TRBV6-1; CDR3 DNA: TGTGCCAGCAGTTTGGCCGGGGGAGGCTACACCTTC; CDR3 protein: CASSLAGGGYTF